Sequencing of this TCR beta chain was carried out in a study of shared clonotypes between healthy human individuals. CDR3 size: 15 residues. Trimming took off 1 base at V and 7 bases at J, with 13 bases between the two ends. The V gene's germline CDR1 is MGHDK and CDR2 SYGVNS. This clone turned up a few times. Assay: immunoSEQ multiplex PCR; the TCRdb copy retains only in-frame clones and omits some. The table records about 480,000 clones, more than 65% of them present only once. The sequence was obtained from a woman between 35 and 50 years old in good health. Some clones in this sample may be carry-over from other donors' samples. The rearrangement links TRBV25-1 to TRBJ1-4; possibly TRBD1 for D (6 bases). The sequenced sample was PBMCs. In DNA, the CDR3 is TGTGCCAGCAGTGAATCCGGGGGGCTGCGTGAAAAACTGTTTTTT. Its protein product is CASSESGGLREKLFF.